The 24 T cell receptor beta chains below all came from one sample that was sequenced in a study of blood T cell repertoires in COVID-19. Data came from immunoSEQ multiplex PCR; TCRdb stores just in-frame clones and leaves some out. The sample lists approximately 170,000 clones; about 85% were seen once. The source material was peripheral blood. The source is a man aged 55 to 69 who had recovered from COVID-19.

The V and J genes are TRBV5-1 and TRBJ1-1; TRBD1 aligns across 7 bases. Trimming cost V 2 bases and J 4 bases; bases outside gene matches: 2. Germline CDR1 reads SGHRS; CDR2 reads YFSETQ. This CDR3 has 13 amino acids. The CDR3 sequence: CASSFDRATEAFF. The CDR3 DNA follows: TGCGCCAGCAGCTTCGACAGGGCCACTGAAGCTTTCTTT. Full variable domain (missing parts from reference TRBV5-1 and TRBJ1-1): KAGVTQTPRYLIKTRGQQVTLSCSPISGHRSVSWYQQTPGQGLQFLFEYFSETQRNKGNFPGRFSGRQFSNSRSEMNVSTLELGDSALYLCASSFDRATEAFFGQGTRLTVV.

This chain uses TRBV5-1 with TRBJ2-5; TRBD1 is a possible D gene (6 bases). Trimming stripped 4 bases from V and 3 bases from J, with 13 bases between. The CDR3 length is 14 residues. Germline assignment: CDR1 SGHRS and CDR2 YFSETQ. CDR3 sequence reads: CASSLQGIKETQYF. The CDR3 nucleotides read TGCGCCAGCAGCCTACAGGGTATTAAAGAGACCCAGTACTTC.

This chain joins TRBV14 and TRBJ2-7, with TRBD2 matching 8 bases. Germline CDR1 is SGHDN and CDR2 is FVKESK. The CDR3 runs to 15 residues. J was trimmed by 3 bases and V by 1 base; bases with no gene match: 5. The CDR3 DNA is TGTGCCAGCAGCCAAGCCAGCGGGGGATACTACGAGCAGTACTTC. Translating gives CASSQASGGYYEQYF.

The chain employs TRBV27 and TRBJ2-6; 8 nucleotides line up with TRBD1. CDR3 size: 19 residues. Trimming removed 0 bases from V and 0 bases from J; junction bases left unmatched: 7. Germline assignment: CDR1 MNHEY and CDR2 SMNVEV (reference sequence). The CDR3 bases are TGTGCCAGCAGTTTATCTGCGGGACAGGTGTCCTCTGGGGCCAACGTCCTGACTTTC. It is translated as CASSLSAGQVSSGANVLTF.

This chain uses TRBV21-1 with TRBJ1-1. TRBV21-1 is labeled a pseudogene. The CDR3 runs to 17 residues. The CDR3 coding sequence is TGTGCCAGCAGCAAAGCAGCGGGGGCCGGTGAAGGGACTGAAGCTTTCTTT. Translating gives CASSKAAGAGEGTEAFF.

This clone was seen a few times. The chain combines TRBV7-3 with TRBJ2-3, with TRBD1 matching 7 bases. There are 13 residues in the CDR3. J lost 6 bases, V lost 6 bases, and 6 bases had no gene match. The V gene's germline CDR1 is SGHTA and CDR2 FQGTGA. The DNA for the CDR3 is TGTGCCAGCAGGAAAGGGGACAGTGATACGCAGTATTTT. It yields the protein CASRKGDSDTQYF.

CDR3 amino acids: CASSPSGRGQATDTQYF. The CDR3 DNA reads TGTGCCAGCAGCCCGTCGGGGAGGGGACAGGCCACAGATACGCAGTATTTT. The chain couples TRBV9 to TRBJ2-3, with a possible D match to TRBD1 (8 bases). CDR1 SGDLS and CDR2 YYNGEE come from the germline V gene. This CDR3 is built from 17 residues. V dropped 4 bases and J dropped 2 bases, with 20 bases sitting between them.

The V call is TRBV20-1, the J call TRBJ2-3, with no clear D. Germline V lookup: CDR1 DFQATT, CDR2 SNEGSKA (reference sequence). The CDR3 is 11 residues long. V shed 5 bases and J shed 5 bases, with 8 bases lying between them. CDR3 amino acids: CSASREDTQYF. In nucleotides, the CDR3 is TGCAGTGCTTCTAGAGAAGATACGCAGTATTTT.

V gene TRBV7-9 combines with J gene TRBJ1-6; D may be TRBD1 (5 bases). The germline V gene encodes CDR1 SEHNR and CDR2 FQNEAQ (reference sequence). The CDR3 length is 13 residues. Trimming left V 1 base short and J 10 bases short, with 8 bases between. The DNA for the CDR3 is TGTGCCAGCAGCTTAGATCCAGGGTCACCCCTCCACTTT. Its translation is CASSLDPGSPLHF.

The rearrangement links TRBV3-1 (or the pseudogene TRBV3-2) to TRBJ1-6, with 7 bases matching TRBD1. The CDR3 runs to 15 residues. The ends lost 3 bases at V and 7 bases at J; junction bases unmatched: 6. Looked up from germline, CDR1 is LGHDT and CDR2 is YNNKEL (reference sequence). The CDR3 DNA sequence: TGTGCCAGCAGCCAGCAGGGACAGAGCAATTCACCCCTCCACTTT. As protein: CASSQQGQSNSPLHF.

This sequence joins TRBV7-2 and TRBJ1-2, with D perhaps matching TRBD1 (5 bases). V lost 1 base to trimming and J lost 8 bases, with 17 bases between them. The length of the CDR3 is 15 residues. The germline V gene encodes CDR1 SGHTA and CDR2 FQGNSA. The CDR3 sequence: CASSLEADLGGGYTF. The CDR3 nucleotides are TGTGCCAGCAGCTTAGAGGCGGATCTGGGGGGAGGCTACACCTTC.

CDR3 DNA: TGTGCCACTCAAAGACAGCTTGGAGAGACCCAGTACTTC. Encoded protein: CATQRQLGETQYF. This chain joins TRBV12-3 or TRBV12-4 and TRBJ2-5, with a weak D call TRBD1 (5 bases). The V end was cut by 10 bases, the J end by 4 bases, with 16 bases between. This CDR3 region has 13 residues.

The chain links TRBV6-6 to TRBJ1-5; perhaps TRBD1 as D (6 bases). V lost 2 bases and J 1 base, leaving 12 bases between the germline ends. The germline gives CDR1 MNHNY, CDR2 SVGAGI (reference sequence). There are 16 residues in the CDR3. The CDR3 loop reads CASSYPTGQSNQPQHF. CDR3 DNA sequence: TGTGCCAGCAGTTACCCGACAGGTCAAAGCAATCAGCCCCAGCATTTT.

The chain has TRBV5-3 and TRBJ2-3; D might be TRBD1 (5 bases). TRBV5-3 is flagged as an ORF with uncertain function. Trimming shortened V by 10 bases and J by 2 bases, and 11 bases separated the two germline ends. CDR3 size: 12 residues. In DNA, the CDR3 is TGTGCCTCTGACAGCCACACAGATACGCAGTATTTT. Encoded protein: CASDSHTDTQYF.

This chain links TRBV7-9 with TRBJ2-7; D might be TRBD2 (6 bases). CDR3 length: 15 residues. V was clipped by 5 bases and J by 4 bases, with 18 bases between them. Per the germline V gene, CDR1 is SEHNR and CDR2 is FQNEAQ (reference sequence). Here the CDR3 reads CASSPRLGSTYEQYF. The CDR3, as DNA: TGTGCCAGCAGCCCACGACTAGGTTCTACTTACGAGCAGTACTTC.

The chain's CDR3 is CASSPLRAGNEQYF. The CDR3 coding sequence is TGTGCCAGCAGCCCACTTCGGGCAGGGAACGAGCAGTACTTC. This chain connects TRBV3-1 (or the pseudogene TRBV3-2) to TRBJ2-7; a weak D match, TRBD1 (5 bases). The V end was cut by 4 bases, the J end by 5 bases, with 15 bases between. The length of the CDR3 is 14 residues. In germline, CDR1 is LGHDT, CDR2 YNNKEL (reference sequence).

The rearrangement joins TRBV4-1 to TRBJ1-2, with 11 nucleotides matching TRBD1. The germline V gene encodes CDR1 MGHRA and CDR2 YSYEKL. The CDR3 loop spans 18 amino acids. Trimming took 2 bases from V and 0 from J; bases not matched to a gene: 8. The CDR3 DNA sequence: TGCGCCAGCAGCCAATTTCCGGGACAGGGGGAGGCTAACTATGGCTACACCTTC. It translates to CASSQFPGQGEANYGYTF.

The V and J genes are TRBV3-1 (or the pseudogene TRBV3-2) and TRBJ1-1; perhaps TRBD1 as D (6 bases). Germline V gives CDR1 LGHDT, CDR2 YNNKEL (reference sequence). This CDR3 has 14 residues. Trimming removed 3 bases at V and 9 bases at J, with 17 bases between. CDR3 coding DNA: TGTGCCAGCAGCCACCCCGGGGGGGGGCGACAAGCTTTCTTT. It codes for CASSHPGGGRQAFF.

The gene calls are TRBV6-6 and TRBJ1-6; D is uncertain. Germline CDR1 and CDR2: MNHNY and SVGAGI (reference sequence). There are 16 residues in the CDR3. The ends were cut back, 0 bases at V and 9 bases at J, with 15 bases in the middle. The CDR3 spells CASSYSTGVPLSPLHF. As DNA, the CDR3 is TGTGCCAGCAGTTACTCGACCGGGGTGCCTCTTTCACCCCTCCACTTT.

In this sample, this clone turned up once. The CDR3 end shows no conserved phenylalanine or tryptophan, and so a read error is likely. Because the CDR3's place on the DNA is in doubt, the DNA is left out and the CDR3 is given as listed by TCRdb. The V and J genes are TRBV24-1 and TRBJ2-7; the DNA was not compared with TRBD1, the D call given in the table. Germline CDR1 and CDR2: KGHDR and SFDVKD. The length of the CDR3 is 12 amino acids, counting both ends. The CDR3 protein is CATSEGPGAPEI.

The chain combines TRBV7-2 with TRBJ1-1, with a possible D match to TRBD1 (5 bases). The V and J ends lost 7 bases and 0 bases respectively, with 21 bases between them. The CDR3 runs 17 residues. Germline V lookup: CDR1 SGHTA, CDR2 FQGNSA. Here the CDR3 reads CASTKTRVPGMNTEAFF. The CDR3 DNA is TGTGCCAGCACCAAGACAAGGGTTCCAGGGATGAACACTGAAGCTTTCTTT.

The chain is built from TRBV2 and TRBJ2-1; TRBD1 is a possible D gene (6 bases). This CDR3 comprises 14 residues. Per germline, CDR1 SNHLY and CDR2 FYNNEI. Between the trimmed V and J ends, which lost 3 bases and 8 bases, there was a span of 14 bases. This chain's CDR3 is CASSDRQDPYEQFF. Here the CDR3 DNA reads TGTGCCAGCAGTGATCGACAGGACCCCTATGAGCAGTTCTTC. Together with reference TRBV2 and TRBJ2-1, the CDR3 gives the full variable domain: EPEVTQTPSHQVTQMGQEVILRCVPISNHLYFYWYRQILGQKVEFLVSFYNNEISEKSEIFDDQFSVERPDGSNFTLKIRSTKLEDSAMYFCASSDRQDPYEQFFGPGTRLTVL.

This clone has more than one count but fewer than ten. The CDR3 protein is CASSVLFSTDTQYF. Written as DNA, the CDR3 is TGTGCCAGCAGCGTACTGTTTAGCACAGATACGCAGTATTTT. The J gene is TRBJ2-3, the V gene TRBV9; D is undetermined. The CDR3 is 14 residues long. Germline CDR1 and CDR2: SGDLS and YYNGEE. Trimming removed 1 base at V and 0 bases at J, with 6 bases between.

The J gene is TRBJ2-3, the V gene TRBV30; 8 nucleotides align to TRBD1. This CDR3 region has 15 residues. V shed 2 bases, J shed 2 bases, and the junction held 6 bases outside the gene matches. Germline CDR1 reads GTSNPN; CDR2 reads SVGIG (reference sequence). CDR3 in DNA: TGTGCCTGGAGTTTCGACAGGGGCCTCACAGATACGCAGTATTTT. Amino acid sequence: CAWSFDRGLTDTQYF. The full variable domain, completed using reference TRBV30 and TRBJ2-3, is SQTIHQWPATLVQPVGSPLSLECTVEGTSNPNLYWYRQAAGRGLQLLFYSVGIGQISSEVPQNLSASRPQDRQFILSSKKLLLSDSGFYLCAWSFDRGLTDTQYFGPGTRLTVL.